A few counts support the clone carrying this T cell receptor beta chain. What it recognizes is unknown. Germline V gene lookup returns CDR1 GTSNPN and CDR2 SVGIG (reference sequence). The CDR3 extends over 14 amino acids. With 3 bases removed from V and 4 bases from J, the gap between germline ends came to 15 bases. PCR was performed using 60 Vbeta and 13 Jbeta primers. Repertoires were generated with immunoSEQ multiplex PCR, while TCRdb's copy carries only in-frame clones and drops some. The data show 200,000 to 250,000 clones, roughly 82% seen once. The sample is drawn from a study of cytomegalovirus exposure and HLA in healthy donors. Study-level points and caveats: The study reported that TCR beta sequences accurately predicted HLA-A and HLA-B alleles in most subjects.

The clonotype originates from a middle-aged woman in good health and CMV-seropositive. The sequenced sample was PBMCs. The chain joins TRBV30 to TRBJ1-2; D is possibly TRBD1 (6 bases). The CDR3 region is CAWSGSGQLYGYTF. The CDR3 nucleotides read TGTGCCTGGAGCGGCTCCGGACAGCTCTATGGCTACACCTTC.